These 7 T cell receptor beta chains were all obtained from the same sample, sequenced in a study of shared clonotypes between healthy human individuals. Measured with immunoSEQ multiplex PCR; TCRdb has only the in-frame clones, and not every one. This sample has roughly 2.6 million clones, with approximately 94% found just once. The specimen sequenced was naive CD4+ T cells sorted from blood. As for subset: CD45RA+ positively selected. These receptors came from a man aged 18 to 30 in good health.

The chain carries TRBV27 and TRBJ2-6, with D uncertain. The length of the CDR3 is 15 residues. Trimming removed 5 bases at V and 4 bases at J, with 12 bases between. Germline V gene data show CDR1 as MNHEY and CDR2 as SMNVEV (reference sequence). For the CDR3, the DNA is TGTGCCAGCAGTCTCATTCGACCCGGGGCCAACGTCCTGACTTTC. Residues: CASSLIRPGANVLTF.

A few counts support this clone. This sample includes further DNA sequences coding for the same CDR3. The V and J genes are TRBV5-1 and TRBJ2-3; no reliable D call. The germline CDR1 and CDR2 sequences are SGHRS and YFSETQ. The V and J ends lost 2 bases and 1 base respectively, with 5 bases between them. The CDR3 extends over 13 amino acids. CDR3 sequence (DNA): TGCGCCAGCAGCTTAAGGGGCACAGATACGCAGTATTTT. This translates into CASSLRGTDTQYF.

Worth noting for this clone: This sample also contains other DNA sequences that code for the same CDR3. The rearrangement uses TRBV18 and TRBJ2-5, with D possibly being TRBD1 or TRBD2 (5 bases each). The V and J ends lost 4 bases and 2 bases respectively, with 8 bases between them. CDR1 KGHSH and CDR2 LQKENI come from the germline V gene. CDR3 length: 13 amino acids. CDR3 coding DNA: TGTGCCAGCTCACAGGGACGGCAAGAGACCCAGTACTTC. Its protein is CASSQGRQETQYF.

The chain joins TRBV12-1 to TRBJ2-7; TRBD1, as called in the table, went unchecked against the DNA. TRBV12-1 is deemed a pseudogene. The CDR3 has 14 amino acids. CDR3 DNA: TGTGCCAGCAGCTTTAATGGACAGTCCTACGAGCAGTACTTC. It specifies CASSFNGQSYEQYF.

Of note for this clone: Other DNA sequences of this sample code for an identical CDR3. The V call is TRBV6-6, the J call TRBJ1-3; D possibly corresponds to TRBD1 (5 bases). The CDR3 contains 14 residues. Trimming took 3 bases from V and 4 from J, leaving 10 bases between them. CDR1 is MNHNY and CDR2 is SVGAGI in the germline V gene (reference sequence). The CDR3 region has the DNA TGTGCCAGCAGTTATGGGGGATCAGGAAACACCATATATTTT. Translated, it gives CASSYGGSGNTIYF.

V usage is TRBV2 and J usage is TRBJ2-7; the match to TRBD2 covers 7 bases. Germline-derived CDR1 and CDR2 are SNHLY and FYNNEI. The CDR3 sequence is 14 residues long. Germline trimming cut 4 bases from V and 6 bases from J; bases unmatched to any gene: 9. CDR3 protein: CASSVGEGLVEQYF. The CDR3 region has the DNA TGTGCCAGCAGTGTTGGGGAGGGATTGGTCGAGCAGTACTTC.

Remarks on this clone: The identical CDR3 is also encoded by other nucleotide sequences in the sample. The chain joins TRBV6-1 to TRBJ1-2; D remains unclear. The CDR3 sequence is 13 residues long. Germline V gene sequence: CDR1 MNHNS, CDR2 SASEGT. The ends were cut back, 1 base at V and 5 bases at J, with 8 bases in the middle. In DNA, the CDR3 is TGTGCCAGCAGTGAAGGGCAATTTTATGGCTACACCTTC. Its translation is CASSEGQFYGYTF.